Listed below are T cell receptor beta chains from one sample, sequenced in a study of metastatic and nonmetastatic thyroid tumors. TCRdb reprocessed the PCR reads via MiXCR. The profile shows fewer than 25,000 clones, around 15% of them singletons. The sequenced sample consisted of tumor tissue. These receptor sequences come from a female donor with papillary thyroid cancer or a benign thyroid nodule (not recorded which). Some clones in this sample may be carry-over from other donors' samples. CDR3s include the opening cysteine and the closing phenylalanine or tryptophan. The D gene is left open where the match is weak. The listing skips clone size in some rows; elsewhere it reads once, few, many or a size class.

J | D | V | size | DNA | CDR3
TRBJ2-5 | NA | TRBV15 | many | TGTGCCACCAGCAGAGGGGCTGAGCAAGAGACCCAGTACTTC | CATSRGAEQETQYF
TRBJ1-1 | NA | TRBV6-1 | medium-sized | TGTGCCAGCGCGGGGGACATAAACACTGAAGCTTTCTTT | CASAGDINTEAFF
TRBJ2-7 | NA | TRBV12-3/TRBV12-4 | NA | TGTGCCAGCAGAACCGTGGGGGGCTCCTACGAGTATTACTTC | CASRTVGGSYEYYF
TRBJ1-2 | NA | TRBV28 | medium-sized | TGTGCCAGCACCAACGTGCGTGGCTACACCTTC | CASTNVRGYTF
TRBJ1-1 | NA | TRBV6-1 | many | TGTGCCAGCAGTCTTCAACTCGGGACAAATGAAGCTTTCTTT | CASSLQLGTNEAFF
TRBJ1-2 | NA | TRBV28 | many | TGTGCCACCTGGGGGCGGGTTGGAGGCTACACCTTC | CATWGRVGGYTF
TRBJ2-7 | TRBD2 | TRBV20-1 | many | TGCAGTGCCTCGGGACTAGCGGGAGCCCGCTTGGGGGAGCAGTACTTC | CSASGLAGARLGEQYF
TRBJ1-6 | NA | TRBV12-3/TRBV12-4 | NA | TGTGCCAGCAGGTCCTGGTCCTTCACCCTCCACTTT | CASRSWSFTLHF
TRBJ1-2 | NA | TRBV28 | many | TGTGCCAGCAGTCTTAATACTCGGGGGCTCCCCTATGGCTACACCTTC | CASSLNTRGLPYGYTF
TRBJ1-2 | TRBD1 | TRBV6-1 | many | TGTGCCAGCAGACCCGACAGGGTGGGGTATGGCTACACCTTC | CASRPDRVGYGYTF
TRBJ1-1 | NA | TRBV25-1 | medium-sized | TGTGCCAGCACGGGACACCTGAACACTGAAGCTTTCTTT | CASTGHLNTEAFF
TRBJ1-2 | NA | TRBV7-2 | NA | TGTGCCAGCAGCCCTTTGTACCAGGGCTATGGCTACACCTTC | CASSPLYQGYGYTF
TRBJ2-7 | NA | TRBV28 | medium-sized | TGTGCCAGCAGCCCAGTCAGCTCCTACGAGCAGTACTTC | CASSPVSSYEQYF
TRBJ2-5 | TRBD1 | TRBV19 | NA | TGTGCCAGTAGTGTGAGAACAGGGGCTGTCGGGACCCAGTACTTC | CASSVRTGAVGTQYF
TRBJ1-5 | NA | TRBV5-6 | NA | TGTGCCAGCAGCGGGGGAGATAATCAGCCCCAGCATTTT | CASSGGDNQPQHF
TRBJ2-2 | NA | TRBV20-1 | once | TGCAGTGCTAGAGTGGGTGGGGGGCGTATCGGGGAGCTGTTTTTT | CSARVGGGRIGELFF